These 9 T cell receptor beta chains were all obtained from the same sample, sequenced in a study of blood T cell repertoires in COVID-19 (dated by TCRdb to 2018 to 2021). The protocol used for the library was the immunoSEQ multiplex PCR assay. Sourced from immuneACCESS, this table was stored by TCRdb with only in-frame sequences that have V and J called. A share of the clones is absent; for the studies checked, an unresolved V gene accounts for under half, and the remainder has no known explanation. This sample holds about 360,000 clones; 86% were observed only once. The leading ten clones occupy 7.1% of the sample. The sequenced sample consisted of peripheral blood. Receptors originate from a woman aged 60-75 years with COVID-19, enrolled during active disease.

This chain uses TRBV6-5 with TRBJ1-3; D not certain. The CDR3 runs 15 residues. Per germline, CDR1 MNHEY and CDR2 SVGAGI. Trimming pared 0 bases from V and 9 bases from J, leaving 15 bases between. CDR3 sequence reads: CASSYSAVLYGTIYF. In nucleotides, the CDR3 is TGTGCCAGCAGTTACTCGGCGGTACTCTATGGCACCATATATTTT.

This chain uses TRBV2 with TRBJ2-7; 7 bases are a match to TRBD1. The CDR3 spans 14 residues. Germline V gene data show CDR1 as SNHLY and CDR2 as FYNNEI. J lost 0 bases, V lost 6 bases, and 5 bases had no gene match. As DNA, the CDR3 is TGTGCCAGCAGCGGACAGGACGTCTCCTACGAGCAGTACTTC. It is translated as CASSGQDVSYEQYF.

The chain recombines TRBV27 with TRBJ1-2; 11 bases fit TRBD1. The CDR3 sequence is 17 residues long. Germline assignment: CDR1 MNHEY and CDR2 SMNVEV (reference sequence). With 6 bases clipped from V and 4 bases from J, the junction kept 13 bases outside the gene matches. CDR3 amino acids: CASRTILRDRGTYGYTF. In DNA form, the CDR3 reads TGTGCCAGCAGGACCATACTCCGGGACAGGGGGACCTATGGCTACACCTTC.

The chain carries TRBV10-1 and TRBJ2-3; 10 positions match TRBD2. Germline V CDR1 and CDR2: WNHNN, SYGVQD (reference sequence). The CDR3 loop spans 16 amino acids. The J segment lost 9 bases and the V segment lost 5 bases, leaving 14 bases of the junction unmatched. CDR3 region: CASSRGDSSGGETQYF. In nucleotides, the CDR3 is TGCGCCAGCAGTCGGGGCGATTCTAGCGGGGGAGAGACGCAGTATTTT.

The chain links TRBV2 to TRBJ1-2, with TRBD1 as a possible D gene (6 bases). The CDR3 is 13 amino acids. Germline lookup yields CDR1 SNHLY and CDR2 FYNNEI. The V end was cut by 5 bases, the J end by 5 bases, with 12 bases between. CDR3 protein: CASSRTALYGYTF. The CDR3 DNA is TGTGCCAGCAGTAGGACAGCCCTATATGGCTACACCTTC.

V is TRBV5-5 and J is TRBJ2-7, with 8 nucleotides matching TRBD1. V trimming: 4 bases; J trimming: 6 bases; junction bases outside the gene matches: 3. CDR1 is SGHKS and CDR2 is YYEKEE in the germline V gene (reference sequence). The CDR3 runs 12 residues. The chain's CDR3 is CASSVTGGEQYF. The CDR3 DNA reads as TGTGCCAGCAGCGTTACAGGGGGCGAGCAGTACTTC.

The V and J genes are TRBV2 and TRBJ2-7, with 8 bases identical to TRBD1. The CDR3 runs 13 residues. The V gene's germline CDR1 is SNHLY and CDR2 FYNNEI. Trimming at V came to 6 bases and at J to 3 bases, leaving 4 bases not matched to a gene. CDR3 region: CASRLTGDYEQYF. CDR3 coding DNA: TGTGCCAGCAGGCTGACAGGGGACTACGAGCAGTACTTC.

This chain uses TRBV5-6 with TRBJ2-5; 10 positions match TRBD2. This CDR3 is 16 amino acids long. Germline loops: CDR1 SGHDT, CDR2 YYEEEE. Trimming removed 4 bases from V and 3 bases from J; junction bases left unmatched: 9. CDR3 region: CASSNVGLAGEETQYF. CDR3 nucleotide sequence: TGTGCCAGCAGCAACGTTGGGCTAGCGGGGGAAGAGACCCAGTACTTC.

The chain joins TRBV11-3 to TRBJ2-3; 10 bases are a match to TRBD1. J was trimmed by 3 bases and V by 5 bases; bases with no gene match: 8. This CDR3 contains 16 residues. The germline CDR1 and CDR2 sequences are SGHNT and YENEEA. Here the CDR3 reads CASSPAGQGRTDTQYF. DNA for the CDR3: TGTGCCAGCAGCCCAGCGGGACAGGGGAGGACAGATACGCAGTATTTT.